Below, one T cell receptor beta chain is given with its context. Original data processing: Amplifying reference gene primers gave estimates of nucleated cell counts. Measured with immunoSEQ multiplex PCR; TCRdb has only the in-frame clones, and not every one. The V and J calls and clone size are taken from that table; D and trimming were inferred from the DNA. This table holds 80,000 to 100,000 clones, roughly 70% found once. This specimen comes from a study of blood T cell repertoires in COVID-19. About the study: PBMCs, B-cell-depleted T cells, or T cells provided the cDNA or gDNA that made up the material.

Looked up from germline, CDR1 is SGHRS and CDR2 is YFSETQ. The V segment lost 4 bases and the J segment 0 bases; nucleotides outside the gene matches: 2. This CDR3 has 15 residues. Sequenced material: peripheral blood. This rearrangement joins TRBV5-1 to TRBJ2-1, with TRBD1 matching 9 bases. The receptor's source is a man in his sixties or seventies with COVID-19, enrolled during active disease. CDR3 in amino acids: CASSVTGGSYNEQFF. Here the CDR3 DNA reads TGCGCCAGCAGCGTGACAGGGGGCTCCTACAATGAGCAGTTCTTC.